This passage covers 30 T cell receptor beta chains from one sample sequenced in a study of blood T cell repertoires in COVID-19 (dated by TCRdb to about 2020). Library prep was done by the immunoSEQ multiplex PCR assay. TCRdb carries this immuneACCESS record with in-frame sequences only. Its versions omit some clonotypes, under half of them owing to an unresolved V gene in the studies checked, with the rest unexplained. This sample has fewer than 450,000 clones in its table, and around 89% of those were observed once. Of the sample, about 12% is held by the ten largest clones. Material: peripheral blood. Receptors were obtained from a woman aged 45 to 65 with COVID-19, enrolled during active disease.

The gene calls are TRBV4-1 and TRBJ2-7; the match to TRBD1 covers 10 bases. This CDR3 is 19 amino acids long. The V gene's germline CDR1 is MGHRA and CDR2 YSYEKL. Losses at the gene ends were 4 bases for V and 2 bases for J; bases not matched to a gene: 17. CDR3 DNA sequence: TGCGCCAGCAGCCCACTTATCCGCCCGGGACAGGGGACCCCCTACGAGCAGTACTTC. Protein sequence: CASSPLIRPGQGTPYEQYF.

This chain connects TRBV20-1 to TRBJ2-3; D unclear. Germline V gene sequence: CDR1 DFQATT, CDR2 SNEGSKA (reference sequence). This CDR3 is 11 amino acids long. The V gene lost 8 bases and the J gene lost 6 bases, with 12 bases spanning the gap. The CDR3 DNA reads as TGCAGTACCGAGCAAGCGGATACGCAGTATTTT. This sequence encodes CSTEQADTQYF.

The chain recombines TRBV3-1 (or the pseudogene TRBV3-2) with TRBJ2-3; TRBD2 agrees at 10 bases. J lost 5 bases, V lost 4 bases, and 6 bases had no gene match. Per the germline V gene, CDR1 is LGHDT and CDR2 is YNNKEL (reference sequence). The CDR3 totals 15 residues. DNA of the CDR3: TGTGCCAGCAGCCCAGCGGGGGGGCGAATAGATACGCAGTATTTT. Its translation is CASSPAGGRIDTQYF.

The sample holds one count of this clone. V is TRBV28 and J is TRBJ1-2, with TRBD1 identical over 9 bases. The CDR3 extends over 16 amino acids. Germline V CDR1 and CDR2: MDHEN, SYDVKM. V gave up 2 bases and J gave up 3 bases; unmatched junction bases: 7. CDR3 sequence: CASSLGGGQGHYGYTF. The CDR3 DNA is TGTGCCAGCAGTTTAGGGGGCGGACAGGGGCACTATGGCTACACCTTC.

The V call is TRBV2, the J call TRBJ1-2, with 7 bases that match TRBD1. The germline gives CDR1 SNHLY, CDR2 FYNNEI. This CDR3 has 15 amino acids. V trimming: 4 bases; J trimming: 2 bases; junction bases outside the gene matches: 7. The CDR3 sequence: CASSANRGGNYGYTF. As DNA, the CDR3 is TGTGCCAGCAGTGCCAACAGGGGCGGCAACTATGGCTACACCTTC.

The V and J genes are TRBV5-1 and TRBJ2-1; TRBD1 aligns across 8 bases. Germline-derived CDR1 and CDR2 are SGHRS and YFSETQ. The V and J ends lost 2 bases and 4 bases, in that order; junction bases with no gene match: 5. The CDR3 length is 15 residues. DNA for the CDR3: TGCGCCAGCAGCTTCGGGACAGGAGGTTACAATGAGCAGTTCTTC. Protein: CASSFGTGGYNEQFF.

The chain uses TRBV11-3 and TRBJ1-5, with D uncertain. The V end lost 7 bases, the J end lost 6 bases, and 28 bases lay between the germline ends. The germline gives CDR1 SGHNT, CDR2 YENEEA. The CDR3 has 18 residues. The CDR3, as DNA: TGTGCCAGCATCCTCAAAGGATGCTCACAGAAACCCTCTCAGCCCCAGCATTTT. Translating gives CASILKGCSQKPSQPQHF.

The chain couples TRBV5-1 to TRBJ2-2; D might be TRBD1 (5 bases). Germline values: CDR1 SGHRS, CDR2 YFSETQ. This CDR3 spans 14 amino acids. The V and J ends lost 7 bases and 2 bases respectively, with 12 bases between them. In DNA, the CDR3 is TGCGCCAGCTCTCAGGGTCATAACACCGGGGAGCTGTTTTTT. Translating gives CASSQGHNTGELFF.

CDR3 sequence: CASSLTGQGSGELFF. The DNA of the CDR3 is TGTGCCAGCAGCTTGACGGGACAGGGATCCGGGGAGCTGTTTTTT. This chain connects TRBV5-8 to TRBJ2-2; TRBD1 matches at 9 bases. This CDR3 is built from 15 residues. With 1 base clipped from V and 6 bases from J, the junction kept 4 bases outside the gene matches. CDR1 and CDR2 (germline): SGHTS, YDEGEE.

The chain couples TRBV5-1 to TRBJ1-3, with 7 nucleotides matching TRBD1. CDR3 length equals 19 residues. Germline lookup yields CDR1 SGHRS and CDR2 YFSETQ. V lost 2 bases to trimming and J lost 2 bases; unmatched junction nucleotides: 16. CDR3 in amino acids: CASSFTASTGLSTGNTIYF. The CDR3 DNA reads TGCGCCAGCAGCTTTACCGCCTCGACAGGGTTATCTACTGGAAACACCATATATTTT.

The chain carries TRBV4-2 and TRBJ1-4, with D perhaps matching TRBD1 (5 bases). The CDR3 consists of 15 residues. Germline assignment: CDR1 LGHNA and CDR2 YNFKEQ. The V end lost 4 bases, the J end lost 0 bases, and 9 bases lay between the germline ends. The CDR3 DNA sequence: TGTGCCAGCAGCCCTCTCAGGGCAACTAATGAAAAACTGTTTTTT. Protein: CASSPLRATNEKLFF.

This chain uses TRBV5-8 with TRBJ1-1; D may be TRBD1 (6 bases). The CDR3 length is 15 residues. Germline V CDR1 and CDR2: SGHTS, YDEGEE. Deletions cut 4 bases from V and 1 base from J, with 14 bases between. The CDR3 DNA is TGTGCCAGCAGCCCGGAGCGGGGGGCGAACACTGAAGCTTTCTTT. Its translation is CASSPERGANTEAFF.

The DNA of the CDR3 is TGTGCCTGGAGTGAAGGGGGCGGTTATGGCTACACCTTC. Its translation: CAWSEGGGYGYTF. This rearrangement joins TRBV30 to TRBJ1-2, with 7 nucleotides matching TRBD1. The V gene's germline CDR1 is GTSNPN and CDR2 SVGIG (reference sequence). The CDR3 consists of 13 residues. Trimming removed 1 base from V and 5 bases from J; junction bases left unmatched: 4.

The gene calls are TRBV30 and TRBJ1-2, with a tentative D call TRBD1 (6 bases). The CDR3 loop spans 13 amino acids. Germline assignment: CDR1 GTSNPN and CDR2 SVGIG (reference sequence). The V gene lost 5 bases and the J gene lost 3 bases, with 13 bases spanning the gap. In nucleotides, the CDR3 is TGTGCCTGGGCGGAGGACAGAGACTATGGCTACACCTTC. Its protein is CAWAEDRDYGYTF.

This clone was detected once. The rearrangement uses TRBV5-1 and TRBJ1-2, with 10 bases matching TRBD1. The junction had 7 bases not matched to a gene; V was cut back by 3 bases and J by 8 bases. CDR3 length: 14 residues. Per the germline V gene, CDR1 is SGHRS and CDR2 is YFSETQ. The CDR3 sequence: CASSSRQGARGYTF. DNA of the CDR3: TGCGCCAGCAGCTCAAGACAGGGGGCAAGGGGCTACACCTTC.

This clone has a single count. V usage is TRBV15 and J usage is TRBJ1-4, with 9 nucleotides matching TRBD1. With 5 bases clipped from V and 0 bases from J, the junction kept 10 bases outside the gene matches. Germline CDR1 reads LNHNV; CDR2 reads YYDKDF (reference sequence). There are 18 residues in the CDR3. CDR3 residues: CATSPTGGAYATNEKLFF. In nucleotides, the CDR3 is TGTGCCACCAGCCCAACAGGGGGCGCGTATGCAACTAATGAAAAACTGTTTTTT.

The sample holds one count of this clone. CDR3 loop: CATSDSTGLLDGYTF. The CDR3 coding sequence is TGTGCCACCAGTGACTCAACAGGGTTGCTAGATGGCTACACCTTC. The chain couples TRBV24-1 to TRBJ1-2; tentative D call: TRBD1 (6 bases). V lost 4 bases to trimming and J lost 6 bases, with 17 bases between them. From germline, CDR1 is KGHDR and CDR2 SFDVKD. The CDR3 totals 15 residues.

The chain employs TRBV19 and TRBJ2-7, with TRBD1 matching 7 bases. The CDR3 spans 16 residues. The germline V gene has CDR1 LNHDA and CDR2 SQIVND (reference sequence). The ends lost 5 bases at V and 5 bases at J; junction bases unmatched: 15. CDR3 DNA sequence: TGTGCCAGTAGTGTCGGGGAAACAGGGGTGGTCGACGAGCAGTACTTC. Translation: CASSVGETGVVDEQYF.

The chain combines TRBV6-2 or TRBV6-3 with TRBJ1-1, with D hard to call. This CDR3 has 15 amino acids. CDR1 and CDR2 (germline): MNHEY, SVGEGT. Trimming cost V 2 bases and J 4 bases, with 14 bases left between them. The CDR3 nucleotides are TGTGCCAGCAGTTACACCGGACGGGGTGGCACTGAAGCTTTCTTT. Translating gives CASSYTGRGGTEAFF.

This clone was found a few times. The V call is TRBV19, the J call TRBJ1-4, with D unresolved. The V gene's germline CDR1 is LNHDA and CDR2 SQIVND (reference sequence). The CDR3 covers 12 residues. V shed 3 bases and J shed 6 bases, with 5 bases lying between them. The CDR3 is CASSILDEKLFF. The CDR3 nucleotides are TGTGCCAGTAGTATTCTAGATGAAAAACTGTTTTTT.

The V call is TRBV11-3, the J call TRBJ2-3, with 8 positions matching TRBD2. CDR1 SGHNT and CDR2 YENEEA come from the germline V gene. The J segment lost 0 bases and the V segment lost 5 bases, leaving 4 bases of the junction unmatched. The CDR3 is 15 amino acids. In nucleotides, the CDR3 is TGTGCCAGCAGCCCGAGCGGGGGTAGCACAGATACGCAGTATTTT. Translation: CASSPSGGSTDTQYF. Full variable domain (missing parts from reference TRBV11-3 and TRBJ2-3): EAGVVQSPRYKIIEKKQPVAFWCNPISGHNTLYWYLQNLGQGPELLIRYENEEAVDDSQLPKDRFSAERLKGVDSTLKIQPAELGDSAVYLCASSPSGGSTDTQYFGPGTRLTVL.

The chain is built from TRBV19 and TRBJ1-2, with 7 positions matching TRBD1. In germline, CDR1 is LNHDA, CDR2 SQIVND (reference sequence). The CDR3 has 18 residues. J gave up 6 bases and V 5 bases, and 21 bases lay outside the gene matches. DNA for the CDR3: TGTGCCAGTAGTGCCCGAAACGGACAGGCCCATATATCCGATGGCTACACCTTC. The encoded protein is CASSARNGQAHISDGYTF.

This clone was recorded only once. The chain has TRBV2 and TRBJ1-1; TRBD1 matches 7 bases. With V trimmed by 3 bases and J by 0 bases, 1 base remained unmatched. Germline assignment: CDR1 SNHLY and CDR2 FYNNEI. This CDR3 has 14 residues. This CDR3 reads CASSEGQLNTEAFF. The CDR3 nucleotides read TGTGCCAGCAGTGAGGGACAGTTGAACACTGAAGCTTTCTTT.

V usage is TRBV30 and J usage is TRBJ2-1; D remains unclear. V shed 0 bases and J shed 0 bases, with 9 bases lying between them. CDR1 GTSNPN and CDR2 SVGIG come from the germline V gene (reference sequence). This CDR3 spans 15 amino acids. The CDR3 reads CAWSVSYSSYNEQFF. Written as DNA, the CDR3 is TGTGCCTGGAGTGTATCTTATAGCTCCTACAATGAGCAGTTCTTC.

This clone was detected only once. The genes are TRBV2 and TRBJ1-1; D gene unclear. The germline CDR1 and CDR2 sequences are SNHLY and FYNNEI. The CDR3 contains 13 residues. V was trimmed by 7 bases and J by 6 bases, leaving 15 bases between them. The CDR3 region is CASTSVGYSEAFF. CDR3 nucleotides: TGTGCCAGCACTAGTGTGGGTTACTCTGAAGCTTTCTTT. Drawing the rest from reference TRBV2 and TRBJ1-1, the complete variable domain is EPEVTQTPSHQVTQMGQEVILRCVPISNHLYFYWYRQILGQKVEFLVSFYNNEISEKSEIFDDQFSVERPDGSNFTLKIRSTKLEDSAMYFCASTSVGYSEAFFGQGTRLTVV.

The V gene is TRBV6-1, the J gene TRBJ1-1, with unresolved D. The CDR3 is 15 residues long. Germline CDR1 is MNHNS and CDR2 is SASEGT. V dropped 2 bases and J dropped 3 bases, with 13 bases sitting between them. The CDR3, as DNA: TGTGCCAGCAGTGAACTCACACGGAGGGACACTGAAGCTTTCTTT. This encodes CASSELTRRDTEAFF.

This clone was observed a single time. This chain uses TRBV5-1 with TRBJ1-2; D is unclear. Per germline, CDR1 SGHRS and CDR2 YFSETQ. The V gene lost 4 bases and the J gene lost 1 base, with 8 bases spanning the gap. The CDR3 runs 13 residues. CDR3 amino acids: CASSEVLNYGYTF. The CDR3 DNA follows: TGCGCCAGCAGCGAGGTTCTTAACTATGGCTACACCTTC.

This chain links TRBV7-3 with TRBJ2-3; D may be TRBD2 (6 bases). V lost 5 bases and J lost 2, with 20 bases in between. CDR3 length: 17 amino acids. Germline loops: CDR1 SGHTA, CDR2 FQGTGA. The CDR3 bases are TGTGCCAGCAGCCTCACTGGCGCGGGGCGGAACACAGATACGCAGTATTTT. It is translated as CASSLTGAGRNTDTQYF. The whole variable domain, filled in from reference TRBV7-3 and TRBJ2-3, reads GAGVSQTPSNKVTEKGKYVELRCDPISGHTALYWYRQSLGQGPEFLIYFQGTGAADDSGLPNDRFFAVRPEGSVSTLKIQRTERGDSAVYLCASSLTGAGRNTDTQYFGPGTRLTVL.

This clone appeared once. The gene calls are TRBV29-1 and TRBJ1-4; weak D call: TRBD1 (5 bases). This CDR3 spans 14 amino acids. The germline gives CDR1 SQVTM, CDR2 ANQGSEA. Trimming took 4 bases from V and 4 from J, leaving 13 bases between them. Here the CDR3 DNA reads TGCAGCGTTGGGGTGGCGACAGTTAATGAAAAACTGTTTTTT. Protein sequence: CSVGVATVNEKLFF.

The rearrangement joins TRBV11-2 to TRBJ1-4, with 8 nucleotides matching TRBD1. Germline V gene data show CDR1 as SGHAT and CDR2 as FQNNGV. J was trimmed by 11 bases and V by 5 bases; bases with no gene match: 4. CDR3 length: 12 residues. CDR3 in amino acids: CASSPGQEKLFF. CDR3 nucleotides: TGTGCCAGCAGCCCGGGACAGGAGAAACTGTTTTTT.